A single sample gave rise to the 11 T cell receptor beta chains below, sequenced in a study of T cell changes during pregnancy in multiple sclerosis. Sequencing was performed with immunoSEQ multiplex PCR; in TCRdb, only in-frame clones are kept and a portion is missing. This sample has fewer than 30,000 clones, with about nine tenths found just once. This sample comprised CD8+ T cells from peripheral blood mononuclear cells, obtained in the second trimester of pregnancy. These receptors were obtained from a female donor with multiple sclerosis, enrolled in a pregnancy study.

This clone appeared once. The chain joins TRBV19 to TRBJ1-2, with TRBD1 matching 8 bases. Germline V lookup: CDR1 LNHDA, CDR2 SQIVND (reference sequence). The CDR3 totals 17 residues. Germline trimming cut 3 bases from V and 5 bases from J; bases unmatched to any gene: 14. In DNA form, the CDR3 reads TGTGCCAGTAGTATGGGCCTCGGGGACAGGATTGGGTATGGCTACACCTTC. This translates into CASSMGLGDRIGYGYTF.

This clone was seen a single time. This chain uses TRBV10-2 with TRBJ2-1; possible D gene TRBD2, 6 bases. Germline CDR1 WSHSY, CDR2 SAAADI. The CDR3 is made up of 18 amino acids. The ends were cut back, 3 bases at V and 3 bases at J, with 21 bases in the middle. CDR3 amino acids: CASSDGDSHPSYYNEQFF. CDR3 in DNA: TGCGCCAGCAGTGACGGGGACTCACATCCTTCTTACTACAATGAGCAGTTCTTC.

This chain connects TRBV5-4 to TRBJ2-7; 10 bases agree with TRBD1. Germline values: CDR1 SGHNT, CDR2 YYREEE (reference sequence). The ends lost 4 bases at V and 9 bases at J; junction bases unmatched: 7. CDR3 length: 13 amino acids. CDR3 coding DNA: TGTGCCAGCAGCCCCGGGACAGGGGACGGGCAGTACTTC. Translating gives CASSPGTGDGQYF.

This chain uses TRBV13 with TRBJ1-2; D is unclear. The germline gives CDR1 PRHDT, CDR2 FYEKMQ (reference sequence). Trimming took 5 bases from V and 5 from J, leaving 9 bases between them. This CDR3 spans 12 amino acids. CDR3 loop: CASSQDLYGYTF. DNA of the CDR3: TGTGCCAGCAGCCAAGACTTGTATGGCTACACCTTC.

This sequence joins TRBV27 and TRBJ2-7; 7 bases match TRBD2. V dropped 4 bases and J dropped 2; count of bases not matched to a gene: 8. This CDR3 region has 15 residues. Germline-derived CDR1 and CDR2 are MNHEY and SMNVEV (reference sequence). The CDR3 spells CASSSAGRGTYEQYF. CDR3 DNA: TGTGCCAGCAGTTCGGCGGGGCGGGGGACCTACGAGCAGTACTTC.

This CDR3 reads CASSRTSGDTDTQYF. In DNA form, the CDR3 reads TGTGCCAGCAGCCGTACTAGCGGGGACACAGATACGCAGTATTTT. The rearrangement joins TRBV7-8 to TRBJ2-3, with 10 bases aligning to TRBD2. The V segment lost 5 bases and the J segment 2 bases; nucleotides outside the gene matches: 4. This CDR3 region has 15 residues. Germline CDR1 SGHVS, CDR2 FQNEAQ.

This clone was counted only a few times. This chain connects TRBV15 to TRBJ2-3; D perhaps matches TRBD1 (5 bases). V dropped 2 bases and J dropped 1 base, with 16 bases sitting between them. The germline V gene encodes CDR1 LNHNV and CDR2 YYDKDF (reference sequence). The CDR3 loop spans 17 amino acids. The CDR3 spells CATSRPVVGVGTDTQYF. The CDR3 nucleotides are TGTGCCACCAGCAGACCCGTAGTAGGGGTTGGCACAGATACGCAGTATTTT.

The chain carries TRBV30 and TRBJ1-2; D is undetermined. CDR1 is GTSNPN and CDR2 is SVGIG in the germline V gene (reference sequence). V was trimmed by 5 bases and J by 5 bases, leaving 21 bases between them. The CDR3 runs to 15 residues. The CDR3 sequence: CAWWPGLRSGYGYTF. DNA of the CDR3: TGTGCCTGGTGGCCCGGACTGCGTTCGGGATATGGCTACACCTTC.

The V gene is TRBV4-1, the J gene TRBJ2-3; 7 bases agree with TRBD2. The germline V gene encodes CDR1 MGHRA and CDR2 YSYEKL. Losses at the gene ends were 8 bases for V and 5 bases for J; bases not matched to a gene: 13. The CDR3 runs to 15 residues. Here the CDR3 DNA reads TGCGCCAGCTCTTACAGCGGGGTCCCTGGAGATACGCAGTATTTT. Its protein is CASSYSGVPGDTQYF.

The J gene is TRBJ1-5, the V gene TRBV2; 9 bases align to TRBD1. The CDR3 runs to 16 residues. Germline-derived CDR1 and CDR2 are SNHLY and FYNNEI. The junction had 6 bases not matched to a gene; V was cut back by 5 bases and J by 1 base. Here the CDR3 reads CASSIWTGASNQPQHF. The CDR3 DNA follows: TGTGCCAGCAGTATTTGGACAGGGGCAAGCAATCAGCCCCAGCATTTT.

The chain carries TRBV7-9 and TRBJ2-3; 7 bases map to TRBD2. The germline V gene encodes CDR1 SEHNR and CDR2 FQNEAQ (reference sequence). This CDR3 contains 15 residues. V shed 5 bases, J shed 2 bases, and the junction held 7 bases outside the gene matches. CDR3 in DNA: TGTGCCAGCAGCCCCCGGGACTACCTCACAGATACGCAGTATTTT. Translated: CASSPRDYLTDTQYF.